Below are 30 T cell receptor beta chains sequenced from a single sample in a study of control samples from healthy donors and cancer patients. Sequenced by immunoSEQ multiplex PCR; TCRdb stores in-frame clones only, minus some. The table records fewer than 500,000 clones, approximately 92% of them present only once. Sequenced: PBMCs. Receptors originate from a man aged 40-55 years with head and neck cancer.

CDR3 amino acids: CASSGQGFVDQPQHF. As DNA, the CDR3 is TGTGCCAGCAGTGGACAGGGGTTTGTGGATCAGCCCCAGCATTTT. The chain joins TRBV2 to TRBJ1-5; TRBD1 matches at 8 bases. The ends lost 4 bases at V and 5 bases at J; junction bases unmatched: 7. CDR3 length: 15 amino acids. Germline loops: CDR1 SNHLY, CDR2 FYNNEI.

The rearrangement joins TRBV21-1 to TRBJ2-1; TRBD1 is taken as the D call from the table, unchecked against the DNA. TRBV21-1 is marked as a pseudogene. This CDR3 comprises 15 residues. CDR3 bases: TGTGCCAGCAGCATCCCGGGACAGGCTACCAATGAGCAGTTCTTC. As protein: CASSIPGQATNEQFF.

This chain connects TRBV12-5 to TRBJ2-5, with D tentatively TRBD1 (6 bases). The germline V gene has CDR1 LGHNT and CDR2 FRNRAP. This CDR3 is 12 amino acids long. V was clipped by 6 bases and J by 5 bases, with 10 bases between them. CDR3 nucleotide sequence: TGTGCTAGTGGACCCGACAGGGAGACCCAGTACTTC. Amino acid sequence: CASGPDRETQYF.

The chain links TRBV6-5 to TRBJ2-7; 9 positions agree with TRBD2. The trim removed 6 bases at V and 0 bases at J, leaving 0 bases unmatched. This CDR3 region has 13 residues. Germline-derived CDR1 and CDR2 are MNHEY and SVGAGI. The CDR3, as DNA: TGTGCCAGCAGGACTAGCGGCTCCTACGAGCAGTACTTC. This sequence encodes CASRTSGSYEQYF.

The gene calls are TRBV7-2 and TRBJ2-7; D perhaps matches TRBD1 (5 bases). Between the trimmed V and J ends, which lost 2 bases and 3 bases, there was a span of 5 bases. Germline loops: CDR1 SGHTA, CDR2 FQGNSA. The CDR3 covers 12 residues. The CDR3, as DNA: TGTGCCAGCAGCTTAACAGGCTACGAGCAGTACTTC. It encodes CASSLTGYEQYF.

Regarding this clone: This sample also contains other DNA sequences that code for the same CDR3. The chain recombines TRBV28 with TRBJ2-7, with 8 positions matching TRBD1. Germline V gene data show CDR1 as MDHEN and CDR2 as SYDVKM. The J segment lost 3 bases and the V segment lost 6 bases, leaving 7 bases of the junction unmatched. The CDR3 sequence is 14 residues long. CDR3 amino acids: CASSLPGQVYEQYF. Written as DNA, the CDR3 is TGTGCCAGCAGCTTACCGGGACAGGTCTACGAGCAGTACTTC.

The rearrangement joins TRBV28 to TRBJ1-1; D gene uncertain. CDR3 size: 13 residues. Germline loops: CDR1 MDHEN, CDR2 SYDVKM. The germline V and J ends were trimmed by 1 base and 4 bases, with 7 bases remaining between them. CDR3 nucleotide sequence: TGTGCCAGCAGTTTATATGCGGGCACTGAAGCTTTCTTT. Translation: CASSLYAGTEAFF.

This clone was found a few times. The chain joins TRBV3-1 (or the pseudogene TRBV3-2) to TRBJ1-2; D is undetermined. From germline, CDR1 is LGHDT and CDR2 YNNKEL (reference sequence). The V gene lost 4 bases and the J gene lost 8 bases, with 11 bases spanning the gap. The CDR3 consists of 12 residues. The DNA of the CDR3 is TGTGCCAGCAGCCTCGAGCGCGGCGGCTACACCTTC. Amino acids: CASSLERGGYTF.

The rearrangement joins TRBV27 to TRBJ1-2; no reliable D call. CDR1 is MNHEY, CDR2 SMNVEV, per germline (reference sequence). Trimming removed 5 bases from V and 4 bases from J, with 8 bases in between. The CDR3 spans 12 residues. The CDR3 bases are TGTGCCAGCAGTAGAGGACCCTATGGCTACACCTTC. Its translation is CASSRGPYGYTF.

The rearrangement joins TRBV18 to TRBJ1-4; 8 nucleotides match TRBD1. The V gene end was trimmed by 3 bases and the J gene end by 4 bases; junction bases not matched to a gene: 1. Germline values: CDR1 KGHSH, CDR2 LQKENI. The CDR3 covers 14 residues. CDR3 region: CASSPRGLNEKLFF. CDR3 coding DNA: TGTGCCAGCTCACCCAGGGGGCTTAATGAAAAACTGTTTTTT. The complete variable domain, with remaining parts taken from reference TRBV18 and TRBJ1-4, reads NAGVMQNPRHLVRRRGQEARLRCSPMKGHSHVYWYRQLPEEGLKFMVYLQKENIIDESGMPKERFSAEFPKEGPSILRIQQVVRGDSAAYFCASSPRGLNEKLFFGSGTQLSVL.

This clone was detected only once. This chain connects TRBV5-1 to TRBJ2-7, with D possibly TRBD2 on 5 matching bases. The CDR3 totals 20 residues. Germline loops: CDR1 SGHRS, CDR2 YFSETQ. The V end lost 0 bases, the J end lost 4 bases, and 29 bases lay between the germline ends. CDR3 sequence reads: CASSLAGLSALGPRFYEQYF. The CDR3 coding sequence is TGCGCCAGCAGCTTGGCCGGACTGAGCGCGCTCGGGCCCCGCTTTTACGAGCAGTACTTC. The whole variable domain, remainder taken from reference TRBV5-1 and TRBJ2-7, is KAGVTQTPRYLIKTRGQQVTLSCSPISGHRSVSWYQQTPGQGLQFLFEYFSETQRNKGNFPGRFSGRQFSNSRSEMNVSTLELGDSALYLCASSLAGLSALGPRFYEQYFGPGTRLTVT.

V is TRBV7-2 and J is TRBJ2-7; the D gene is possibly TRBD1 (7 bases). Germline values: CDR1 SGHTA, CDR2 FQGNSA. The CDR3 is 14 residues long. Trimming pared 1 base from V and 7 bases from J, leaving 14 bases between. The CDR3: CASSLDSRGREQYF. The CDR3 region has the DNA TGTGCCAGCAGCTTAGATTCCAGGGGGAGGGAGCAGTACTTC.

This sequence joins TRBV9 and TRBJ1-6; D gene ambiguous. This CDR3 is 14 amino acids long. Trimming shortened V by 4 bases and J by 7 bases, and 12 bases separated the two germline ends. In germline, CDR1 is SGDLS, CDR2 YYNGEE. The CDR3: CASSPRTENSPLHF. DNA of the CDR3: TGTGCCAGCAGCCCCCGGACGGAAAATTCACCCCTCCACTTT.

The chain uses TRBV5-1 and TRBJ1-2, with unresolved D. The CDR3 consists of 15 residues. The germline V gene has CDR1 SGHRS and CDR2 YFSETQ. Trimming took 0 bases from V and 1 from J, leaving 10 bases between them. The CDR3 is CASSLGPELNYGYTF. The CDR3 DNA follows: TGCGCCAGCAGCTTGGGCCCAGAGCTTAACTATGGCTACACCTTC.

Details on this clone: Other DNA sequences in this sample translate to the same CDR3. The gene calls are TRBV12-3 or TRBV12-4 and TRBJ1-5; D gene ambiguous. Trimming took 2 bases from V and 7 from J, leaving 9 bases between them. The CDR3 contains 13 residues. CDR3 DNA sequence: TGTGCCAGCAGTTTAACGGGATACCAGCCCCAGCATTTT. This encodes CASSLTGYQPQHF.

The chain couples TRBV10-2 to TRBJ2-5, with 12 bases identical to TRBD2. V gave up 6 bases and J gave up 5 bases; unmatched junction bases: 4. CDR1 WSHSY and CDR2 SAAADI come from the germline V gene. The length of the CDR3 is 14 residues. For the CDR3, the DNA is TGCGCCAGCAGAACGACTAGCGGGAGCGAGACCCAGTACTTC. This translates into CASRTTSGSETQYF.

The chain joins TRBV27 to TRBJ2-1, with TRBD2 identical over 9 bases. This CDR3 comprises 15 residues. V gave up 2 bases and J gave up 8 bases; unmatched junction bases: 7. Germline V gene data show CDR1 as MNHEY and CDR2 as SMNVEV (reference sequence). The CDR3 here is CASSLGGRAIDEQFF. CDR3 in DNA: TGTGCCAGCAGTTTAGGCGGGAGGGCAATCGATGAGCAGTTCTTC.

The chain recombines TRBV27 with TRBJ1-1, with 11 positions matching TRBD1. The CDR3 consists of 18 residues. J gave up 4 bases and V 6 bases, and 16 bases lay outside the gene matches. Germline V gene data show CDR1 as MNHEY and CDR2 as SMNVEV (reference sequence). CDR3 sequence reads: CASRRDRGGYMGFTEAFF. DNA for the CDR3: TGTGCCAGCAGACGGGACAGGGGGGGGTATATGGGATTCACTGAAGCTTTCTTT.

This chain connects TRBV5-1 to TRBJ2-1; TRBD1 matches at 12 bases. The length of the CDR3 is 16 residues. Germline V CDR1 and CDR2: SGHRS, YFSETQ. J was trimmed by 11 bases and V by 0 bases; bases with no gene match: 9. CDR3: CASSLEGTGGLKKQFF. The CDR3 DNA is TGCGCCAGCAGCTTGGAGGGGACAGGGGGCCTAAAAAAGCAGTTCTTC.

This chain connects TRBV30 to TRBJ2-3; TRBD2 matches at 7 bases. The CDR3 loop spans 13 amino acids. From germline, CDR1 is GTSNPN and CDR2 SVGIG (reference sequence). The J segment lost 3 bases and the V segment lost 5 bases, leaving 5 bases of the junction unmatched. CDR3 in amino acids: CAWGGVRTDTQYF. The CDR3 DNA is TGTGCCTGGGGGGGGGTTAGGACAGATACGCAGTATTTT.

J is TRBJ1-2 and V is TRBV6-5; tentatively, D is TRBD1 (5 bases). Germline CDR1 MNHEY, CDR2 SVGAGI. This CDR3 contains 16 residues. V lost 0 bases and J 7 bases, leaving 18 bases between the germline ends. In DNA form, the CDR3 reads TGTGCCAGCAGTTACTCGAGCGGGGCAGGGCCGCCTGGCTACACCTTC. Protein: CASSYSSGAGPPGYTF.

The CDR3 nucleotides read TGTGCCAGCCTGACAGATTTTAATGAAAAACTGTTTTTT. Translating it yields CASLTDFNEKLFF. The chain combines TRBV6-5 with TRBJ1-4; TRBD1 is a possible D gene (5 bases). CDR1 is MNHEY and CDR2 is SVGAGI in the germline V gene. This CDR3 spans 13 amino acids. Trimming pared 8 bases from V and 4 bases from J, leaving 11 bases between.

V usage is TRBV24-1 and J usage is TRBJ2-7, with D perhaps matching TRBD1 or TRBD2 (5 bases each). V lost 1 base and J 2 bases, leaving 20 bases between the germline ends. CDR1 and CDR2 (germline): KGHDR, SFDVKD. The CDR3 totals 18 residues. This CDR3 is CATSDFPGRGLDPYEQYF. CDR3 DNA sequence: TGTGCCACCAGTGATTTTCCCGGCCGGGGCCTCGACCCCTACGAGCAGTACTTC.

CDR3: CASSYSGLSSYEQYF. In DNA form, the CDR3 reads TGTGCCAGCAGTTACTCCGGACTGAGCTCCTACGAGCAGTACTTC. This sequence joins TRBV6-5 and TRBJ2-7; possible D gene TRBD2, 5 bases. Germline CDR1 reads MNHEY; CDR2 reads SVGAGI. V was trimmed by 0 bases and J by 0 bases, leaving 9 bases between them. This CDR3 is built from 15 residues.

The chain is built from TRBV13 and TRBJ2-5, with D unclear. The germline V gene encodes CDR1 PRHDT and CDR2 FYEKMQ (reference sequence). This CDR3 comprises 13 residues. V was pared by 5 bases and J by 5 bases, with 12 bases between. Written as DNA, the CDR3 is TGTGCCAGCAGCAGGCGGACCTGGGAGACCCAGTACTTC. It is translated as CASSRRTWETQYF. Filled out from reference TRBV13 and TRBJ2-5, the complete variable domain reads AAGVIQSPRHLIKEKRETATLKCYPIPRHDTVYWYQQGPGQDPQFLISFYEKMQSDKGSIPDRFSAQQFSDYHSELNMSSLELGDSALYFCASSRRTWETQYFGPGTRLLVL.

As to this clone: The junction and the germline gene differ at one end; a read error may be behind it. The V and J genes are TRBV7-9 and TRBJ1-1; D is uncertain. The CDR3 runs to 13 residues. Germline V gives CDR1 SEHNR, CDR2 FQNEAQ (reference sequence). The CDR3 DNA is TGTGCCAGCAACTTAGTCGGGATCACTGAAGCTTTCTTT. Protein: CASNLVGITEAFF.

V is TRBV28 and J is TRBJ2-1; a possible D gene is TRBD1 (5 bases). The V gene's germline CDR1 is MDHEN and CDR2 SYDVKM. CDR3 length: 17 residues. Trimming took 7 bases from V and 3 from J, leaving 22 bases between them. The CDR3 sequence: CASTASLGQTGYNEQFF. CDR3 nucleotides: TGTGCCAGCACCGCCTCCCTGGGGCAGACTGGCTACAATGAGCAGTTCTTC. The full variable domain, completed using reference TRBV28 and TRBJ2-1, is DVKVTQSSRYLVKRTGEKVFLECVQDMDHENMFWYRQDPGLGLRLIYFSYDVKMKEKGDIPEGYSVSREKKERFSLILESASTNQTSMYLCASTASLGQTGYNEQFFGPGTRLTVL.

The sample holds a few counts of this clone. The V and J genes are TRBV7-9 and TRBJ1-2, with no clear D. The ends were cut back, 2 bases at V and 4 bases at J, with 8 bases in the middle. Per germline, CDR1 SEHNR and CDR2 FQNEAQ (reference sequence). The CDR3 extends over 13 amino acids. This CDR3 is CASSLTASYGYTF. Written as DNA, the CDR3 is TGTGCCAGCAGCTTAACAGCGAGCTATGGCTACACCTTC.

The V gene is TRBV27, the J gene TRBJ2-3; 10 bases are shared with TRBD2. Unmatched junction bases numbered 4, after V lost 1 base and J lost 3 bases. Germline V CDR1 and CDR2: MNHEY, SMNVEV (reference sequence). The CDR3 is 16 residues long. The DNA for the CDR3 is TGTGCCAGCAGTTTATTCCCTAGCGGGAGAACAGATACGCAGTATTTT. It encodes CASSLFPSGRTDTQYF.

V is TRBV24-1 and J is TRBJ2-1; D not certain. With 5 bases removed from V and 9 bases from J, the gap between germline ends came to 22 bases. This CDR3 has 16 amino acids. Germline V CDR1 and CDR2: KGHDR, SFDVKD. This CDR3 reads CATSAEEIAWVGEQFF. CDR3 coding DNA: TGTGCCACCAGTGCCGAGGAAATCGCTTGGGTTGGTGAGCAGTTCTTC.